Each of the 3 T cell receptor beta chains below was sequenced from the same sample in a study of siplizumab effects on memory and regulatory T cells. The repertoire was sequenced with immunoSEQ multiplex PCR; TCRdb's copy has only in-frame clones and lacks some. Of approximately 100,000 clones in the sample, 92% were seen once. Input material: Tregs sorted from blood. The source is a human donor in good health.

This chain connects TRBV10-3 to TRBJ2-7; 8 bases map to TRBD2. The CDR3 extends over 16 amino acids. CDR1 and CDR2 (germline): ENHRY, SYGVKD. V gave up 4 bases and J gave up 3 bases; unmatched junction bases: 11. The CDR3 DNA sequence: TGTGCCATCAGTGCAATCCGGGAGGGCCCCCTCTACGAGCAGTACTTC. Translated, it gives CAISAIREGPLYEQYF.

The genes are TRBV7-2 and TRBJ2-7, with TRBD1 as a possible D gene (5 bases). The CDR3 covers 14 residues. The germline V and J ends were trimmed by 1 base and 7 bases, with 14 bases remaining between them. The germline CDR1 and CDR2 sequences are SGHTA and FQGNSA. In nucleotides, the CDR3 is TGTGCCAGCAGCTTAGTTGTCAGGGTGGGTGAGCAGTACTTC. Its protein is CASSLVVRVGEQYF.

The rearrangement uses TRBV5-1 and TRBJ2-7; D is ambiguous. CDR1 is SGHRS, CDR2 YFSETQ, per germline. The CDR3 is made up of 13 amino acids. Deletions cut 1 base from V and 2 bases from J, with 7 bases between. The CDR3 coding sequence is TGCGCCAGCAGCTTGTCGGGCACCTACGAGCAGTACTTC. The encoded protein is CASSLSGTYEQYF.